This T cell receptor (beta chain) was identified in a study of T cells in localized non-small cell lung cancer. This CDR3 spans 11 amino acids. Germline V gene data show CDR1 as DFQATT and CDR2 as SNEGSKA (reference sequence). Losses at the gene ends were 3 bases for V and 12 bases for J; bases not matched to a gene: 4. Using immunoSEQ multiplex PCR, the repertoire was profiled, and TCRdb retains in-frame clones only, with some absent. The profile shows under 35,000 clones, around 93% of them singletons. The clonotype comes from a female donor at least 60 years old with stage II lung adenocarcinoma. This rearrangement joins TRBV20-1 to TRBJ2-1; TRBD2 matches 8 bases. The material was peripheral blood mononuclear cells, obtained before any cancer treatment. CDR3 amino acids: CSASRGGRQFF. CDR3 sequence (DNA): TGCAGTGCTAGCCGCGGGGGGCGGCAGTTCTTC.